This T cell receptor beta chain was found in a study of tissue T cells after allogeneic stem cell transplantation. Repertoires were generated with immunoSEQ multiplex PCR, while TCRdb's copy carries only in-frame clones and drops some. There are several thousand clones in the sample; approximately 53% occur only once, and roughly a tenth lies in the top ten. The time point denotes: mouse harvest day 7 after allogeneic transplant. The graft held 10^6 splenic CD5+ T cells and 10^7 T-cell-depleted bone marrow cells. B6 (H2b) cells into BALB/c (H2d) mice; tissues taken at day 7 or 14. Findings of the study overall: TCR repertoires tracked anatomic similarity, regardless of disease or transplant status. Few T cell clones were shared across patients, but motif clusters showed tissue-specific shared signatures. Alloreactivity or antigen specificity of tissue TCRs was not determined; some clones might be host cells.

About this clone: Its antigen is unidentified. A junction end diverges from the germline sequence, so it may reflect a read error. Mouse gene names and germline throughout. The CDR3 is cut off 1 residue early in the read; its end comes from the germline J gene.

Germline V lookup: CDR1 KGHTA, CDR2 FRNEEI. The CDR3 spans 16 residues. The clonotype comes from a female BALB/c mouse given C57BL/6 T cells with graft-versus-host disease after an allogeneic hematopoietic cell transplant. The chain has TRBV24 and TRBJ1-1; 11 bases line up with TRBD1. The sample was lymph node tissue. The DNA read from the CDR3 is TGTGTCAGCAGTCTGCCCCCCGGGACAGGGGGCACAGAAGTCTTC. Protein: CVSSLPPGTGGTEVF. The whole CDR3 protein reads CVSSLPPGTGGTEVFF.